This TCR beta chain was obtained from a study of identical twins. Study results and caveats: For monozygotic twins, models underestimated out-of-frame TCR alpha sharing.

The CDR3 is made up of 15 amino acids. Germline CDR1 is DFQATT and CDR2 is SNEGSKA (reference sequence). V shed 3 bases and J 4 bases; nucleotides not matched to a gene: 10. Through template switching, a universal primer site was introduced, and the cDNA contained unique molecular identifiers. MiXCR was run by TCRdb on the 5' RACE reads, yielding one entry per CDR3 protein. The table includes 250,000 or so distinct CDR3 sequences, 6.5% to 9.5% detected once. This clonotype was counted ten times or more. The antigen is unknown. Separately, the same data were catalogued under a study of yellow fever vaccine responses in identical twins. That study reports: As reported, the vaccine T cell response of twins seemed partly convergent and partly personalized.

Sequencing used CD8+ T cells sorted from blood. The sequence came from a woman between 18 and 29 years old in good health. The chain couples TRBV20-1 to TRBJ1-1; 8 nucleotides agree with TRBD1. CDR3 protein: CSARGMTGAVTEAFF. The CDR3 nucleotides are TGCAGTGCTAGGGGAATGACAGGGGCGGTCACTGAAGCTTTCTTT.